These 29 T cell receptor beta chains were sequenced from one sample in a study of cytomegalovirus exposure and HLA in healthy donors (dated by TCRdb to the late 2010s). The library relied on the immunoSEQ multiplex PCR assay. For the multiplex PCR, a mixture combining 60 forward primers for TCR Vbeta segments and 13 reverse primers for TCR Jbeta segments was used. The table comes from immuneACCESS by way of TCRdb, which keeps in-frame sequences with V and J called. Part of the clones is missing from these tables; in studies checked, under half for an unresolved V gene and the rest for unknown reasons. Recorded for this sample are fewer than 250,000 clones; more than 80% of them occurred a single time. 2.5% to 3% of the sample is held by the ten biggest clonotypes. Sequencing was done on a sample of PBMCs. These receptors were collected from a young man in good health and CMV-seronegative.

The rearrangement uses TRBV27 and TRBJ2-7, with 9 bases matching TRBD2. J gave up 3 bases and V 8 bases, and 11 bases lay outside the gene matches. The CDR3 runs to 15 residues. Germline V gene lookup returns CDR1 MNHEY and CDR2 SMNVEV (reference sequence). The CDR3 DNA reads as TGTGCCAGCCTGACGGTTCGAGCGGGGGGCTACGAGCAGTACTTC. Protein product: CASLTVRAGGYEQYF.

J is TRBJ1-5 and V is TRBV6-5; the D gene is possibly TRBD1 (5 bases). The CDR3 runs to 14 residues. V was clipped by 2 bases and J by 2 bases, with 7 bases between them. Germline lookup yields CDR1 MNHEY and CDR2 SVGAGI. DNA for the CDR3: TGTGCCAGCAGTTACCAGGGTGGCAATCAGCCCCAGCATTTT. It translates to CASSYQGGNQPQHF.

CDR3 sequence: CASSLGVGGIYEQYF. Here the CDR3 DNA reads TGTGCCAGCAGCTTGGGGGTGGGGGGGATCTACGAGCAGTACTTC. The rearrangement links TRBV7-6 to TRBJ2-7; 7 bases are shared with TRBD2. V gave up 3 bases and J gave up 3 bases; unmatched junction bases: 8. CDR1 SGHVS and CDR2 FNYEAQ come from the germline V gene. The CDR3 contains 15 residues.

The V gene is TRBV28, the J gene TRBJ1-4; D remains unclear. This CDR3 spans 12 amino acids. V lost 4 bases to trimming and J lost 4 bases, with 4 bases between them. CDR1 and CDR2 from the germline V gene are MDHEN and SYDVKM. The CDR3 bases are TGTGCCAGCAGTTCTAATAATGAAAAACTGTTTTTT. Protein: CASSSNNEKLFF.

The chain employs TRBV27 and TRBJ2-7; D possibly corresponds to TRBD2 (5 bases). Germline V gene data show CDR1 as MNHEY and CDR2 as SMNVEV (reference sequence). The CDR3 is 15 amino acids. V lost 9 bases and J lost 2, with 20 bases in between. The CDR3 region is CASRTGFILPYEQYF. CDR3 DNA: TGTGCCAGTCGGACGGGATTTATTTTACCCTACGAGCAGTACTTC.

The CDR3 DNA is TGCGCCAGCAGCTTTGTACCTAGCGGGGACACAGATACGCAGTATTTT. The encoded protein is CASSFVPSGDTDTQYF. The rearrangement uses TRBV5-1 and TRBJ2-3, with 9 bases aligning to TRBD2. With V trimmed by 2 bases and J by 2 bases, 6 bases remained unmatched. Germline loops: CDR1 SGHRS, CDR2 YFSETQ. This CDR3 is built from 16 residues.

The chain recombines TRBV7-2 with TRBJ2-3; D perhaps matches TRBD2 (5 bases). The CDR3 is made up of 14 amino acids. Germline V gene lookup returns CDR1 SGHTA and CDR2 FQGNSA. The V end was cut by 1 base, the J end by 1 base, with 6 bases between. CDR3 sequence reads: CASSLVGGTDTQYF. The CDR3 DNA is TGTGCCAGCAGCTTAGTCGGGGGCACAGATACGCAGTATTTT.

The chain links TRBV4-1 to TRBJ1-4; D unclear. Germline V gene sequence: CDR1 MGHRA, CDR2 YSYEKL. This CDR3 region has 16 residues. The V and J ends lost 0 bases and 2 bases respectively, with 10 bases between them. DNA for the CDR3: TGCGCCAGCAGCCAAGATAGCAAGGAGACTAATGAAAAACTGTTTTTT. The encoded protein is CASSQDSKETNEKLFF.

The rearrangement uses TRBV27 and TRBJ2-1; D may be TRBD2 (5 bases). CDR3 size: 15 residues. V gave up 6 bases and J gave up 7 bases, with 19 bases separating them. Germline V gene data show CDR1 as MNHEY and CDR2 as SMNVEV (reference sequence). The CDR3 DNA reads TGTGCCAGCAGCCCCCGGTTTAGCGTAGTGAATGAGCAGTTCTTC. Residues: CASSPRFSVVNEQFF.

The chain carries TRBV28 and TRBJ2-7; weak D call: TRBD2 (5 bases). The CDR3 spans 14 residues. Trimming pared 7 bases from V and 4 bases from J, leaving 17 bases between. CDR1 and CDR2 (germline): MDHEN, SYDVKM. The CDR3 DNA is TGTGCCAGCACAGGCGGGCTCTGGGAGTACGAGCAGTACTTC. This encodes CASTGGLWEYEQYF.

In DNA, the CDR3 is TGTGCCAGCTCACTGGGACGGAGGGACTATGGCTACACCTTC. Its protein is CASSLGRRDYGYTF. V usage is TRBV18 and J usage is TRBJ1-2, with D perhaps matching TRBD1 (5 bases). V was clipped by 4 bases and J by 3 bases, with 12 bases between them. Germline CDR1 reads KGHSH; CDR2 reads LQKENI. The CDR3 has 14 amino acids.

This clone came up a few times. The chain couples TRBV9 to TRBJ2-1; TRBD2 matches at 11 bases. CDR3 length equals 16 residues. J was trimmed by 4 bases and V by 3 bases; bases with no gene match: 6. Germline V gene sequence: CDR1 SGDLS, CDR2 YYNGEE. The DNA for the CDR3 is TGTGCCAGCAGCGCCCTCCTAGCGGGGGGTTACAATGAGCAGTTCTTC. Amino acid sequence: CASSALLAGGYNEQFF.

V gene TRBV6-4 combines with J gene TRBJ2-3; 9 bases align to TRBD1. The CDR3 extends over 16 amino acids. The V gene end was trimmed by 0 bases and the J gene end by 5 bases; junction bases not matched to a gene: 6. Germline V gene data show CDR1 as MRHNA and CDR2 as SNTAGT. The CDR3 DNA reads TGTGCCAGCAGTGACTCGAAGGGACAGGGCTTAGATACGCAGTATTTT. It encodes CASSDSKGQGLDTQYF.

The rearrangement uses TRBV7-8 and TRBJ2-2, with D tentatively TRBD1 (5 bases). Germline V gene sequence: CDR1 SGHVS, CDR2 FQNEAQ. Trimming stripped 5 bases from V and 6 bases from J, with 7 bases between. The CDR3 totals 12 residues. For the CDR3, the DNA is TGTGCCAGCAGCCAGGGTGCCGGGGAGCTGTTTTTT. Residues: CASSQGAGELFF.

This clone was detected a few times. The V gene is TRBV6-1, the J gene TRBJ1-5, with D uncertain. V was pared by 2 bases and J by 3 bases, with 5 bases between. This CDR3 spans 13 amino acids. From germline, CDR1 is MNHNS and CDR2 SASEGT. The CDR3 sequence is CASSERYNQPQHF. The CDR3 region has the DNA TGTGCCAGCAGTGAACGGTACAATCAGCCCCAGCATTTT.

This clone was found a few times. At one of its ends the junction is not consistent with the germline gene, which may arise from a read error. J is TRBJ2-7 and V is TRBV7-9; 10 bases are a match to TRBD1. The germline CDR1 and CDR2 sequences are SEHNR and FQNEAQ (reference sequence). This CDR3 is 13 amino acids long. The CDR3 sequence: CASSPGQGWVIDF. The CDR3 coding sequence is TGTGCCAGCAGCCCGGGACAGGGGTGGGTGATTGACTTC.

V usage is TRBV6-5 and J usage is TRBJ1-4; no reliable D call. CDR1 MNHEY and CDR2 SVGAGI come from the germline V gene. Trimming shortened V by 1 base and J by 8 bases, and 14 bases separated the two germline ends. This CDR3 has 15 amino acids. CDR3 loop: CASSYLWGSGEKLFF. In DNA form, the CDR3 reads TGTGCCAGCAGTTACTTATGGGGATCGGGAGAAAAACTGTTTTTT.

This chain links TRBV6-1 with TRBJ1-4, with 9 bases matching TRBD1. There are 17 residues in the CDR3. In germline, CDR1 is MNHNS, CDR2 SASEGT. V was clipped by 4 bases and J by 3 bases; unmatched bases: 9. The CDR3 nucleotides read TGTGCCAGCAGTGCCCTAGGGACAGGGAGGTCTAATGAAAAACTGTTTTTT. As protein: CASSALGTGRSNEKLFF.

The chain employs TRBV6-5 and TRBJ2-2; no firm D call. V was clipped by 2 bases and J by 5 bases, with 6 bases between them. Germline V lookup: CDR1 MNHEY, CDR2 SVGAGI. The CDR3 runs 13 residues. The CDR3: CASSYARTGELFF. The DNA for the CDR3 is TGTGCCAGCAGTTACGCCAGGACCGGGGAGCTGTTTTTT.

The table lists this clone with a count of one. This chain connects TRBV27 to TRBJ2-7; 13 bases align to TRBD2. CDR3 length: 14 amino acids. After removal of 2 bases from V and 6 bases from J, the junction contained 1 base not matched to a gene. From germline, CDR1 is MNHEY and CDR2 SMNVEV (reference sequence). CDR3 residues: CASSLRLAGGEQYF. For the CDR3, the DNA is TGTGCCAGCAGTTTACGACTAGCGGGGGGCGAGCAGTACTTC.

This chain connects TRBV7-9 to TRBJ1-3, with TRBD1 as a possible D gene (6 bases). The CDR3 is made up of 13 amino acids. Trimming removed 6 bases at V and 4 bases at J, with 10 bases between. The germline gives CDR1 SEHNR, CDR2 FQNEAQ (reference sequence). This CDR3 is CASRQGDGNTIYF. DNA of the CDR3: TGTGCCAGCAGACAGGGAGACGGAAACACCATATATTTT.

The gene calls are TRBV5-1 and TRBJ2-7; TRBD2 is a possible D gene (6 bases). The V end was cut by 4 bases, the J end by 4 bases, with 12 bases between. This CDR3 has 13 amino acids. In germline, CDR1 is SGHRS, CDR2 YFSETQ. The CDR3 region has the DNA TGCGCCAGCAGCCCGCGCGGGGAGTACGAGCAGTACTTC. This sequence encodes CASSPRGEYEQYF.

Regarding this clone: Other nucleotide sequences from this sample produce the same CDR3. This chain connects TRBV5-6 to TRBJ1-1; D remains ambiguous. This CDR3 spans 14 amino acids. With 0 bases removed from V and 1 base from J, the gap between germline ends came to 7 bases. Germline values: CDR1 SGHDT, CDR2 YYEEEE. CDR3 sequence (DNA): TGTGCCAGCAGCTTGGACTCCCAGAACACTGAAGCTTTCTTT. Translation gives CASSLDSQNTEAFF.

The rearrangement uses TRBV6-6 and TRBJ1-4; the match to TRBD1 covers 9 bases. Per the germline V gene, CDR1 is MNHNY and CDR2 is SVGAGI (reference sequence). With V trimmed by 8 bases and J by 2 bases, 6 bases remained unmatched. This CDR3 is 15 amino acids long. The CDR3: CASGDRDFTNEKLFF. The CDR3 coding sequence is TGTGCCAGCGGGGACAGGGATTTCACTAATGAAAAACTGTTTTTT.

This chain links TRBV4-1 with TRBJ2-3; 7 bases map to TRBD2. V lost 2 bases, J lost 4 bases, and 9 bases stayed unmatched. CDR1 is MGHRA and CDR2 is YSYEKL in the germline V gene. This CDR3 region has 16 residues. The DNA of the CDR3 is TGCGCCAGCAGCCAACCCACGGCAGGGAGGGCAGATACGCAGTATTTT. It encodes CASSQPTAGRADTQYF.

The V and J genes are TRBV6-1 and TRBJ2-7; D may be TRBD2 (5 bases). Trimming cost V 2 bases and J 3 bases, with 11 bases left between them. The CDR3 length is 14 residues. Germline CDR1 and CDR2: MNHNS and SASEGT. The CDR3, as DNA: TGTGCCAGCAGTGAAACGGAAGGAGGCTACGAGCAGTACTTC. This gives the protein CASSETEGGYEQYF.

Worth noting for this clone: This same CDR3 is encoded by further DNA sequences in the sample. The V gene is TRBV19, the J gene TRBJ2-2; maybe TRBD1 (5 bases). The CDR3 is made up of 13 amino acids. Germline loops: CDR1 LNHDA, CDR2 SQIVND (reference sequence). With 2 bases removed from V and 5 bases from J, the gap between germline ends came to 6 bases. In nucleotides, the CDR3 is TGTGCCAGTAGTATACAGGGTACCGGGGAGCTGTTTTTT. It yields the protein CASSIQGTGELFF. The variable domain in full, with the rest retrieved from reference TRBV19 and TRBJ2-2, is DGGITQSPKYLFRKEGQNVTLSCEQNLNHDAMYWYRQDPGQGLRLIYYSQIVNDFQKGDIAEGYSVSREKKESFPLTVTSAQKNPTAFYLCASSIQGTGELFFGEGSRLTVL.

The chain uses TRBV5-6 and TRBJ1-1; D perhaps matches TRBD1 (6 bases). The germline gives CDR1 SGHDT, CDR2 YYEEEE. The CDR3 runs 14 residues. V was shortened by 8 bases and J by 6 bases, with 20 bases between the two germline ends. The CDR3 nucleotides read TGTGCCAGTGCACAGGGTCAAAACGAGGCTGAAGCTTTCTTT. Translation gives CASAQGQNEAEAFF.

In nucleotides, the CDR3 is TGTGCCAGCAGCTCGAAGACAGGGCCGGTGATCCAGTACTTC. Translating it yields CASSSKTGPVIQYF. The chain joins TRBV7-2 to TRBJ2-5, with 7 bases fitting TRBD1. V trimming: 4 bases; J trimming: 10 bases; junction bases outside the gene matches: 12. The CDR3 sequence is 14 residues long. CDR1 SGHTA and CDR2 FQGNSA come from the germline V gene.